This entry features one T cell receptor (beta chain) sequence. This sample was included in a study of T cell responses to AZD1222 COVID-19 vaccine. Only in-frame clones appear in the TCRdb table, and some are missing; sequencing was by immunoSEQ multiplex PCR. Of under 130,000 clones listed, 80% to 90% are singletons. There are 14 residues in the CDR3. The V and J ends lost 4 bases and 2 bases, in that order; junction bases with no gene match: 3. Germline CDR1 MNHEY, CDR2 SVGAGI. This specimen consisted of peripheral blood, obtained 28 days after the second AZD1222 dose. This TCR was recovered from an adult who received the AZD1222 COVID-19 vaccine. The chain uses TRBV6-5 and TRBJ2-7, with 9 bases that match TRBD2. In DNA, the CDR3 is TGTGCCAGCAGTTTCACTAGCGGGCCCTACGAGCAGTACTTC. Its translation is CASSFTSGPYEQYF.